The 20 T cell receptor beta chains presented below share a single source sample, sequenced in a study of T cell changes during pregnancy in multiple sclerosis. Generated by immunoSEQ multiplex PCR, the TCRdb table keeps only in-frame clones and is missing some. This sample carries 45,000 to 55,000 clones, 94% of them seen once, and the ten largest clones take 4.5% to 5.5%. The sequencing used CD8+ T cells from peripheral blood mononuclear cells, collected before pregnancy. Source of these receptors: a female donor with multiple sclerosis, enrolled in a pregnancy study.

This clone has a single count. This chain uses TRBV9 with TRBJ2-2, with a weak D call TRBD2 (6 bases). V dropped 3 bases and J dropped 4 bases, with 10 bases sitting between them. This CDR3 is 14 amino acids long. Germline assignment: CDR1 SGDLS and CDR2 YYNGEE. The CDR3 sequence: CASSARGSTGELFF. For the CDR3, the DNA is TGTGCCAGCAGCGCCCGGGGGTCCACCGGGGAGCTGTTTTTT.

The chain uses TRBV7-8 and TRBJ2-7, with 7 bases matching TRBD1. CDR1 is SGHVS and CDR2 is FQNEAQ in the germline V gene. The V segment lost 5 bases and the J segment 2 bases; nucleotides outside the gene matches: 15. The CDR3 is 17 amino acids. The DNA of the CDR3 is TGTGCCAGCAGCCGACCCCTCTCCGGGACAGTCCCCTACGAGCAGTACTTC. This translates into CASSRPLSGTVPYEQYF.

The chain recombines TRBV4-1 with TRBJ1-2, with TRBD1 matching over 12 bases. With V trimmed by 1 base and J by 11 bases, 2 bases remained unmatched. The CDR3 has 13 residues. Per germline, CDR1 MGHRA and CDR2 YSYEKL. The CDR3 coding sequence is TGCGCCAGCAGCCAAGGGGACAGGGGGCTTTACACCTTC. Translating gives CASSQGDRGLYTF.

The chain couples TRBV9 to TRBJ2-1; TRBD2 agrees at 7 bases. The CDR3 sequence is 15 residues long. The germline V gene encodes CDR1 SGDLS and CDR2 YYNGEE. With V trimmed by 4 bases and J by 6 bases, 10 bases remained unmatched. This CDR3 is CASSLDSGGINEQFF. CDR3 DNA sequence: TGTGCCAGCAGCCTAGACTCCGGGGGGATCAATGAGCAGTTCTTC.

This clone is categorized as medium-sized. The genes are TRBV27 and TRBJ2-5, with 10 bases that match TRBD2. Germline CDR1 and CDR2: MNHEY and SMNVEV (reference sequence). The trim removed 3 bases at V and 1 base at J, leaving 17 bases unmatched. This CDR3 region has 20 residues. As DNA, the CDR3 is TGTGCCAGCAGTTTCCGCGCTAGCGGGAGTCCCAGAAGACCCCAAGAGACCCAGTACTTC. It is translated as CASSFRASGSPRRPQETQYF.

The chain has TRBV21-1 and TRBJ2-1; the D segment call TRBD1 is taken from the table without a DNA check. TRBV21-1 is shown as a pseudogene. The CDR3 runs 13 residues. CDR3 in DNA: TGTGCCAGCACGGGGACAAGATCCAATGAGCAGTTCTTC. It codes for CASTGTRSNEQFF.

This clone was observed once. This chain's CDR3 is CASSQDGLGAGEQYF. The CDR3, as DNA: TGCGCCAGCAGCCAAGATGGTTTGGGGGCCGGGGAGCAGTACTTC. This chain joins TRBV4-1 and TRBJ2-7, with a weak D call TRBD1 (6 bases). This CDR3 has 15 residues. CDR1 and CDR2 (germline): MGHRA, YSYEKL. The germline V and J ends were trimmed by 0 bases and 7 bases, with 16 bases remaining between them.

With respect to this clone: Additional DNA sequences in this sample encode the identical CDR3. The gene calls are TRBV15 and TRBJ2-1; no definite D call. CDR1 and CDR2 (germline): LNHNV, YYDKDF (reference sequence). This CDR3 is 15 amino acids long. The ends were cut back, 0 bases at V and 3 bases at J, with 9 bases in the middle. The CDR3 DNA reads as TGTGCCACCAGCAGAGACCTAGGCCGCTACAATGAGCAGTTCTTC. It yields the protein CATSRDLGRYNEQFF.

The V gene is TRBV7-8, the J gene TRBJ2-6, with TRBD1 as a possible D gene (6 bases). Trimming removed 4 bases at V and 0 bases at J, with 10 bases between. Per germline, CDR1 SGHVS and CDR2 FQNEAQ. This CDR3 is 16 amino acids long. DNA of the CDR3: TGTGCCAGCAGCTGGGAAGGGGGCTCTGGGGCCAACGTCCTGACTTTC. This gives the protein CASSWEGGSGANVLTF. Filled out from reference TRBV7-8 and TRBJ2-6, the complete variable domain reads GAGVSQSPRYKVAKRGQDVALRCDPISGHVSLFWYQQALGQGPEFLTYFQNEAQLDKSGLPSDRFFAERPEGSVSTLKIQRTQQEDSAVYLCASSWEGGSGANVLTFGAGSRLTVL.

This chain connects TRBV5-1 to TRBJ2-7; D possibly corresponds to TRBD1 (5 bases). V lost 1 base, J lost 4 bases, and 6 bases lay in between. The CDR3 covers 12 residues. Germline CDR1 is SGHRS and CDR2 is YFSETQ. CDR3 loop: CASSLKGYEQYF. CDR3 coding DNA: TGCGCCAGCAGCTTGAAGGGGTACGAGCAGTACTTC. Full variable domain (remainder filled in from reference TRBV5-1 and TRBJ2-7): KAGVTQTPRYLIKTRGQQVTLSCSPISGHRSVSWYQQTPGQGLQFLFEYFSETQRNKGNFPGRFSGRQFSNSRSEMNVSTLELGDSALYLCASSLKGYEQYFGPGTRLTVT.

The chain carries TRBV13 and TRBJ2-3, with 7 positions matching TRBD2. Germline V gives CDR1 PRHDT, CDR2 FYEKMQ (reference sequence). The V and J ends lost 3 bases and 4 bases, in that order; junction bases with no gene match: 7. The CDR3 covers 15 residues. CDR3 loop: CASSLGGEEADTQYF. The CDR3 coding sequence is TGTGCCAGCAGCTTGGGGGGGGAAGAGGCAGATACGCAGTATTTT.

This rearrangement joins TRBV10-3 to TRBJ2-4; 10 positions agree with TRBD2. V lost 0 bases to trimming and J lost 1 base; unmatched junction nucleotides: 0. Germline lookup yields CDR1 ENHRY and CDR2 SYGVKD. The CDR3 loop spans 16 amino acids. The chain's CDR3 is CAISESSGRAKNIQYF. The DNA for the CDR3 is TGTGCCATCAGTGAGTCTAGCGGGAGGGCCAAAAACATTCAGTACTTC.

The chain employs TRBV15 and TRBJ2-5; 9 bases map to TRBD1. There are 16 residues in the CDR3. Germline lookup yields CDR1 LNHNV and CDR2 YYDKDF (reference sequence). Trimming at V came to 0 bases and at J to 4 bases, leaving 6 bases not matched to a gene. This CDR3 is CATSREKGTGSETQYF. The CDR3 DNA reads TGTGCCACCAGCAGAGAGAAAGGGACAGGGTCAGAGACCCAGTACTTC.

The J gene is TRBJ1-1, the V gene TRBV5-1, with D possibly being TRBD1 (5 bases). Trimming took off 3 bases at V and 0 bases at J, with 6 bases between the two ends. Germline V CDR1 and CDR2: SGHRS, YFSETQ. This CDR3 comprises 13 residues. The CDR3 loop reads CASSSGMNTEAFF. As DNA, the CDR3 is TGCGCCAGCAGCTCAGGGATGAACACTGAAGCTTTCTTT.

The chain couples TRBV27 to TRBJ2-5; 10 bases map to TRBD1. The V segment lost 5 bases and the J segment 4 bases; nucleotides outside the gene matches: 4. CDR3 length equals 14 residues. Germline values: CDR1 MNHEY, CDR2 SMNVEV (reference sequence). The CDR3 sequence is CASSARTGGETQYF. In DNA, the CDR3 is TGTGCCAGCAGTGCCCGGACAGGGGGAGAGACCCAGTACTTC.

This chain joins TRBV9 and TRBJ1-2; no reliable D call. The CDR3 consists of 11 residues. The ends were cut back, 4 bases at V and 8 bases at J, with 9 bases in the middle. Germline V CDR1 and CDR2: SGDLS, YYNGEE. CDR3 residues: CASSSRWGYTF. CDR3 DNA sequence: TGTGCCAGCAGCTCCCGGTGGGGCTACACCTTC. Complete variable domain (other parts from reference TRBV9 and TRBJ1-2): DSGVTQTPKHLITATGQRVTLRCSPRSGDLSVYWYQQSLDQGLQFLIQYYNGEERAKGNILERFSAQQFPDLHSELNLSSLELGDSALYFCASSSRWGYTFGSGTRLTVV.

This chain uses TRBV29-1 with TRBJ2-1, with 7 bases matching TRBD1. Germline trimming cut 6 bases from V and 8 bases from J; bases unmatched to any gene: 10. This CDR3 is 13 amino acids long. CDR1 and CDR2 (germline): SQVTM, ANQGSEA. The CDR3 here is CSVEQGIVYEQFF. CDR3 coding DNA: TGCAGCGTAGAACAGGGGATAGTCTATGAGCAGTTCTTC.

The V gene is TRBV29-1, the J gene TRBJ2-7; 10 bases agree with TRBD2. V dropped 6 bases and J dropped 1; count of bases not matched to a gene: 15. The CDR3 covers 17 residues. Germline CDR1 reads SQVTM; CDR2 reads ANQGSEA. CDR3 sequence: CSVTFTNSLAGSYEQYF. As DNA, the CDR3 is TGCAGCGTGACCTTCACGAACTCACTAGCGGGGTCCTACGAGCAGTACTTC.

This chain links TRBV7-8 with TRBJ2-7; D is uncertain. The germline V gene has CDR1 SGHVS and CDR2 FQNEAQ. The germline V and J ends were trimmed by 3 bases and 0 bases, with 9 bases remaining between them. This CDR3 contains 14 residues. CDR3 loop: CASSFGGSSYEQYF. The CDR3, as DNA: TGTGCCAGCAGCTTCGGCGGTAGCTCCTACGAGCAGTACTTC.

The chain employs TRBV11-3 and TRBJ2-1; 7 bases are shared with TRBD1. The CDR3 is made up of 13 amino acids. Germline CDR1 reads SGHNT; CDR2 reads YENEEA. V shed 5 bases and J 6 bases; nucleotides not matched to a gene: 4. The CDR3 here is CASSGDRVNEQFF. The DNA of the CDR3 is TGTGCCAGCAGCGGCGACAGGGTCAATGAGCAGTTCTTC.